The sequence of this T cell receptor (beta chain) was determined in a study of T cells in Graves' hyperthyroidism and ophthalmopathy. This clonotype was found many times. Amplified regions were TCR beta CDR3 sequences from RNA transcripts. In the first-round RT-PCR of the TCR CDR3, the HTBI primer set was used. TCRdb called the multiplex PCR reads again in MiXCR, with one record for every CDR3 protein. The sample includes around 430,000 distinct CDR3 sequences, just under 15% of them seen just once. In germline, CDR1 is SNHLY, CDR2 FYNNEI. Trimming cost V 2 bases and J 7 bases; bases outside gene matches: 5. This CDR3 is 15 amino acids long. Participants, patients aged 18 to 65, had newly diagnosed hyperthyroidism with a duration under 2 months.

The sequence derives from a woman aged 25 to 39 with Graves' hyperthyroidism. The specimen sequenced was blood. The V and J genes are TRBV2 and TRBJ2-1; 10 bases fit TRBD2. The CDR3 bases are TGTGCCAGCAGTGAAACAGCGGGAGGGCGGAATGAGCAGTTCTTC. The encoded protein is CASSETAGGRNEQFF.